This T cell receptor beta chain was found in a study of blood T cell repertoires in COVID-19. Study-level background: Spain, Italy and the United States supplied samples that represented acute and convalescent COVID-19.

Profiled with immunoSEQ multiplex PCR; TCRdb holds only in-frame clones, not every one. The sample holds 110,000 or so clones; approximately 85% are singletons and the top ten take roughly 5%. V lost 5 bases and J 0 bases, leaving 6 bases between the germline ends. The germline gives CDR1 SQVTM, CDR2 ANQGSEA. The CDR3 extends over 12 amino acids. The sequence derives from a woman aged 55-69 years with COVID-19, enrolled during active disease. The rearrangement joins TRBV29-1 to TRBJ2-3; TRBD2 is a possible D gene (5 bases). Sequenced material: peripheral blood. CDR3: CSVRTSTDTQYF. CDR3 DNA sequence: TGCAGCGTTAGGACTAGCACAGATACGCAGTATTTT.